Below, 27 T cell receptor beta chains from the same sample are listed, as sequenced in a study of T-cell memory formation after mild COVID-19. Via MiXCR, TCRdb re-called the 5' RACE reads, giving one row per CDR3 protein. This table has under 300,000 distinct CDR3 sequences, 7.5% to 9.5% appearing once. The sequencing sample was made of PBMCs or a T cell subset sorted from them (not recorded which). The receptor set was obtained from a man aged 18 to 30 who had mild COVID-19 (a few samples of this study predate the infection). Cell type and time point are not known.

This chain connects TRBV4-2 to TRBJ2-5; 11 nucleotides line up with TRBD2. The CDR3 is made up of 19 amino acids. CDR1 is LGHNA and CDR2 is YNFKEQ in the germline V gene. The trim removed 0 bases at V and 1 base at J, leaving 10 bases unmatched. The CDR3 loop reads CASSQEAASGGHSQETQYF. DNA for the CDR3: TGTGCCAGCAGCCAAGAGGCGGCTAGCGGGGGGCATTCCCAAGAGACCCAGTACTTC.

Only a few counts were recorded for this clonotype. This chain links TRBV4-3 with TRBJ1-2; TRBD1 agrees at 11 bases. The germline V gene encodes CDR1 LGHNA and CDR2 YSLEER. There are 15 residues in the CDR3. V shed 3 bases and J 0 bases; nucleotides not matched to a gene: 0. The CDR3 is CASSQGQGANYGYTF. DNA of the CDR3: TGCGCCAGCAGCCAGGGACAGGGGGCTAACTATGGCTACACCTTC.

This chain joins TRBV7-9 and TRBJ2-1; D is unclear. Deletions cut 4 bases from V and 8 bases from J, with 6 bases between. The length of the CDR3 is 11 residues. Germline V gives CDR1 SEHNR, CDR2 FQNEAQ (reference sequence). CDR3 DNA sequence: TGTGCCAGCAGCTGGAGCGATGAGCAGTTCTTC. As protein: CASSWSDEQFF.

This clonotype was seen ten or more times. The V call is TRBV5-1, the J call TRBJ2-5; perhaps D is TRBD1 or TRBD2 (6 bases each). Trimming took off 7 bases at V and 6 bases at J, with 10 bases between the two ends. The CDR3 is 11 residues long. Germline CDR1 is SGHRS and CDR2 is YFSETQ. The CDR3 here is CASQGGKTQYF. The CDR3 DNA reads TGCGCCAGCCAAGGGGGGAAGACCCAGTACTTC.

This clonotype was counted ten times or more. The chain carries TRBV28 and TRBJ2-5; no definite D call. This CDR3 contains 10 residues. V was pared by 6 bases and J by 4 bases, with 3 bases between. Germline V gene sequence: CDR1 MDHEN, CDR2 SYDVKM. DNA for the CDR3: TGTGCCAGCAGCAGAGAGACCCAGTACTTC. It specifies CASSRETQYF. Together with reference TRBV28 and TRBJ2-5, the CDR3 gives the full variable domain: DVKVTQSSRYLVKRTGEKVFLECVQDMDHENMFWYRQDPGLGLRLIYFSYDVKMKEKGDIPEGYSVSREKKERFSLILESASTNQTSMYLCASSRETQYFGPGTRLLVL.

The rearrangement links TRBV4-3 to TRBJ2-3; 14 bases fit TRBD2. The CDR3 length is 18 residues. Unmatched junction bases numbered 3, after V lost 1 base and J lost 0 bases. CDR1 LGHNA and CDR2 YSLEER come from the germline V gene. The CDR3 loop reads CASSQGLAGGPSTDTQYF. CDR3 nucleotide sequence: TGCGCCAGCAGCCAAGGACTAGCGGGGGGGCCTAGCACAGATACGCAGTATTTT.

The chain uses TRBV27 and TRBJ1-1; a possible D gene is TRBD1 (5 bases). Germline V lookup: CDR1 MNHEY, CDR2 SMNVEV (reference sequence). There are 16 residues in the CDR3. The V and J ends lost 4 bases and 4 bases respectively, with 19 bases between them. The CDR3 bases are TGTGCCAGCAGTTCGGGCAGGTGGCAGGGAAGCACTGAAGCTTTCTTT. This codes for CASSSGRWQGSTEAFF.

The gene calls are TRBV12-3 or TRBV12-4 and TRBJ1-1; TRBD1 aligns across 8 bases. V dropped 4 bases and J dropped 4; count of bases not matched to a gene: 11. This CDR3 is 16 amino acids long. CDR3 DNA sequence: TGTGCCAGCAGTTACTACGCCGGGACAGGCGGCACTGAAGCTTTCTTT. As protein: CASSYYAGTGGTEAFF.

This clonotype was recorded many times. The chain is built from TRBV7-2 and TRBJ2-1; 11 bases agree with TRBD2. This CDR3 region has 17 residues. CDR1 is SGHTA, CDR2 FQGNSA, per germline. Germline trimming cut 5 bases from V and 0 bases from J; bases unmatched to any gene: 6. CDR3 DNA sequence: TGTGCCAGCAGCGGCAGACTAGCGGGACCCTCCTACAATGAGCAGTTCTTC. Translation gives CASSGRLAGPSYNEQFF.

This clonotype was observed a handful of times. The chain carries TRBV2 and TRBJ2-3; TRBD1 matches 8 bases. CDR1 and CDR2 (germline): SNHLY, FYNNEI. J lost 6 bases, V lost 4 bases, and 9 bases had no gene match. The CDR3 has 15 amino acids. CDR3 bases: TGTGCCAGCAGTGTAAGGCAGGGGGCGGCCGATACGCAGTATTTT. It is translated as CASSVRQGAADTQYF.

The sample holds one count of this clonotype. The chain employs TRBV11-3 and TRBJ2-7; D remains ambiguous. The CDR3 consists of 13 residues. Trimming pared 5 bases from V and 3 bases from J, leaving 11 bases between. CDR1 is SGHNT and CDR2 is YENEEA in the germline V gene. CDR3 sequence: CASSLARHYEQYF. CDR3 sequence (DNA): TGTGCCAGCAGCCTCGCCCGGCACTACGAGCAGTACTTC.

The CDR3 protein is CASSQRRGRGYGYTF. In DNA form, the CDR3 reads TGTGCCAGCAGCCAAAGGCGAGGCAGGGGCTATGGCTACACCTTC. The gene calls are TRBV3-1 and TRBJ1-2, with D maybe TRBD1 (6 bases). The CDR3 loop spans 15 amino acids. V dropped 2 bases and J dropped 4 bases, with 14 bases sitting between them. Germline V lookup: CDR1 LGHDT, CDR2 YNNKEL (reference sequence).

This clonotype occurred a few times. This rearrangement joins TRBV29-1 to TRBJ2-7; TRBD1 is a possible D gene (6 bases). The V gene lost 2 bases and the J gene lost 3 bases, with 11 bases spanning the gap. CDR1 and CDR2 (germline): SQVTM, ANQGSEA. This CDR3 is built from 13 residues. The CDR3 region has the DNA TGCAGCGTTGAAAAGGACAGCAACTACGAGCAGTACTTC. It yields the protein CSVEKDSNYEQYF.

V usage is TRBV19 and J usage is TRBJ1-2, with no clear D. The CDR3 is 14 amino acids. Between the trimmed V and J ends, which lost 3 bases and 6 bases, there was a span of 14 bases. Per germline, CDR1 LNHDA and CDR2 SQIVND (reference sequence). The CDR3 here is CASSIYQPTDGYTF. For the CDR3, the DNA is TGTGCCAGTAGTATCTACCAACCAACTGATGGCTACACCTTC.

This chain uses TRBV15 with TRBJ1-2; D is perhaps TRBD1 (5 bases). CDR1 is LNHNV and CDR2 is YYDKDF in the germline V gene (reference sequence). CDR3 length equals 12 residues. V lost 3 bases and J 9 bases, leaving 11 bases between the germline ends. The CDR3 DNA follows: TGTGCCACCAGCAGTTGGGGGAGGAGCTACACCTTC. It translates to CATSSWGRSYTF.

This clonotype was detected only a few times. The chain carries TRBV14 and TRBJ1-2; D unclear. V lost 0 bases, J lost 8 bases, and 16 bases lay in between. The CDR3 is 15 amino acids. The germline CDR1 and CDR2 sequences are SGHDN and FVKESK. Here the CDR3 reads CASSQEEGRGGGYTF. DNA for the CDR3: TGTGCCAGCAGCCAAGAAGAAGGCAGAGGAGGAGGCTACACCTTC.

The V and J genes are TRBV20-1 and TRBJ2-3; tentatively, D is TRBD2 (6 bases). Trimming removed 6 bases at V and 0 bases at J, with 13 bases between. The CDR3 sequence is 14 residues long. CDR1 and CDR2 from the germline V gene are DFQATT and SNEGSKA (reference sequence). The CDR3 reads CSALSGSSTDTQYF. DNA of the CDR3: TGCAGTGCCCTAAGCGGGTCTAGCACAGATACGCAGTATTTT.

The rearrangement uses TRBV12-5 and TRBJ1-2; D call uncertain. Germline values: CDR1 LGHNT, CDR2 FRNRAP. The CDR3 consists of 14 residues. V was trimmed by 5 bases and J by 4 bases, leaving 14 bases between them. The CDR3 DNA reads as TGTGCTAGTGGTCCCGGACCCGTGGGCTATGGCTACACCTTC. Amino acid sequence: CASGPGPVGYGYTF.

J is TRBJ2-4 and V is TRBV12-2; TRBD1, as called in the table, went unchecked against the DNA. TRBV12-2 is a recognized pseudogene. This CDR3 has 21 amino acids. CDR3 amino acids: CASRLGGQGPLYHLAKNIQYF. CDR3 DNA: TGTGCAAGTCGCTTAGGGGGACAGGGGCCGCTGTACCATCTAGCCAAAAACATTCAGTACTTC.

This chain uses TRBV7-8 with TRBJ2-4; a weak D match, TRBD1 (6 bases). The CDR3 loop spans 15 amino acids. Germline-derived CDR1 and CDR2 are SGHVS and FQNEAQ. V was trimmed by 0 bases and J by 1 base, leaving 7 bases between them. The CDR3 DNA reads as TGTGCCAGCAGCTTAGCGGGGGCTGCCAAAAACATTCAGTACTTC. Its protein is CASSLAGAAKNIQYF.

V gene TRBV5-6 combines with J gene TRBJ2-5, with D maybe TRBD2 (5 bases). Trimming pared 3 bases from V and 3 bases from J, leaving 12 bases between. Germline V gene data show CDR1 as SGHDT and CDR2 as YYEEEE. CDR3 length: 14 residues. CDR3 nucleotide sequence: TGTGCCAGCAGCTCTTTGGACGGGAAAGAGACCCAGTACTTC. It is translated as CASSSLDGKETQYF.

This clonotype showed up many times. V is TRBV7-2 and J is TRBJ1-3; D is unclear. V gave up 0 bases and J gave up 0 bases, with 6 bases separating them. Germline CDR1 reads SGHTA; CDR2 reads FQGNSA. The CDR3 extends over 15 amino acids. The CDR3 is CASSLASLSGNTIYF. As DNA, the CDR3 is TGTGCCAGCAGCTTAGCCAGCCTCTCTGGAAACACCATATATTTT.

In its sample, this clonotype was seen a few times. DNA for the CDR3: TGCGCCAGCAGCCCCCGACAGGGGTCTTACAATGAGCAGTTCTTC. Amino acids: CASSPRQGSYNEQFF. This rearrangement joins TRBV5-1 to TRBJ2-1, with 8 bases identical to TRBD1. V lost 4 bases to trimming and J lost 4 bases; unmatched junction nucleotides: 7. From germline, CDR1 is SGHRS and CDR2 YFSETQ. The CDR3 is 15 residues long.

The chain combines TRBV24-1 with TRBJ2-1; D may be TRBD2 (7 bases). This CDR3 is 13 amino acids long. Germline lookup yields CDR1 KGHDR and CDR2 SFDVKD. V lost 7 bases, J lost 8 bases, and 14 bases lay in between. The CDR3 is CATRSAGADEQFF. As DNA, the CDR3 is TGTGCCACCAGGTCGGCGGGGGCCGATGAGCAGTTCTTC.

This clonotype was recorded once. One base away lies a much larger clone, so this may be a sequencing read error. The CDR3 nucleotides read TGCGCCATACTTCCTCCGGGGGGGAGCACCGGGGAGCTGTTTTTT. It specifies CAILPPGGSTGELFF. The chain links TRBV10-2 to TRBJ2-2, with 8 positions matching TRBD2. Germline values: CDR1 WSHSY, CDR2 SAAADI. Trimming at V came to 10 bases and at J to 4 bases, leaving 11 bases not matched to a gene. The CDR3 covers 15 residues.

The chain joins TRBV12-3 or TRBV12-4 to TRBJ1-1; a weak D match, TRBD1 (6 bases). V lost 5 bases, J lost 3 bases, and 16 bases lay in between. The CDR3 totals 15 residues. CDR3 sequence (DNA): TGTGCCAGCAGTCCCACAGGGACCGAGGACACTGAAGCTTTCTTT. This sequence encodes CASSPTGTEDTEAFF.

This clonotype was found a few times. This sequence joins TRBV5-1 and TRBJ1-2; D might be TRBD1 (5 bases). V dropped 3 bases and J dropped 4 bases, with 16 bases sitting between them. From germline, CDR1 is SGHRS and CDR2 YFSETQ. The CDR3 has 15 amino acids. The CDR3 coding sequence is TGCGCCAGCAGCTGGGGGATACCTCAGGGCTATGGCTACACCTTC. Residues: CASSWGIPQGYGYTF.